The T cell receptor (beta chain) described here comes from a study of human T cells and chemical hapten exposure (dated by TCRdb to the early 2020s). Regarding the research as a whole: For sensitization, 2% DPC in acetone was applied to a 2 cm by 2 cm area of upper inner arm skin. Throughout the study period of around 24 weeks, patients also received therapeutic DPC doses to the scalp every week. Patch testing was performed on the upper back with Finn chambers containing 0.01% DPC, and the patch tests were scored after 6 days according to International Contact Dermatitis Research Group standards. The mostly female patient cohort included alopecia areata with under or over 50% scalp involvement, alopecia totalis and alopecia universalis. The libraries were sequenced as a pool, and the TCR yield per sample differed mostly because of small variations in library volumes within the pool. This study followed changes in the peripheral blood TCR repertoire in vivo during primary and secondary sensitization of alopecia patients to the hapten diphenylcyclopropenone (DPC). Patient blood was sampled pre-sensitization (week 0) and at 2, 6 and about 24 weeks after DPC sensitization. Under 30 alopecia patients gave blood for TCR sequencing at one to four time points (pre-sensitization, 2, 6 and 24 weeks).

The meaning of the sample's time point label: pre-sensitization, week 0. The treatment or condition label corresponds to: therapeutic diphenylcyclopropenone sensitization with weekly scalp DPC. At every patch-test visit, the blood draw took place before the patch test was put on. Eligible patients were aged 18 to 70, diagnosed with alopecia, deemed suitable for DPC therapy, and excluded if pregnant. Total RNA was extracted from unfractionated whole blood collected in Tempus Blood RNA tubes. The library was prepared using RACE. Sequencing relied on a NextSeq 500. Library preparation attached unique molecular identifiers to individual cDNA molecules for quantitative, reproducible TCR counting. For every blood RNA sample, sequencing covered both the TCR alpha and TCR beta chains. The study's own analysis went as follows. A median of approximately 96,000 TCRs per sample was observed, with a range of about 23,224 to 700,000. The Decombinator software suite was used to annotate V, J and CDR3 in the TCR reads. Every sample was subsampled to the same number of TCRs (28,000) for the PS versus PT1 abundance plots. TCRs were defined as expanded if absent before sensitization and observed at least eight times at the 2-week time point. TCRdb itself trimmed the public reads at Q25 with fastp, ran MiXCR and retained productive beta chains. Records with the same CDR3 protein are collapsed into one entry carrying the most frequent genes and DNA. TCRdb's processing, not the study's, gives the V and J calls here. In this sample the table shows roughly 90,000 distinct CDR3 sequences, 8% to 10% of which occur a single time. Approximately 3.9% of the sample goes to the ten largest clones.

This clonotype was observed at least ten times. Its antigen is not yet known. No base-level quality is on record; no much larger clone is a single base apart. V is clipped by 0 bases and J by 0 bases, and the sequence between their germline boundaries is 9 bases long. From the cysteine up to the phenylalanine, the CDR3 has a length of 15 residues. The entry retains the CDR3 DNA only, 45 bases that are in frame from base 1. The germline V gene supplies CDR1 SGHDN and CDR2 FVKESK. Here is what the overall study found, with its caveats: After repeated subsampling, the strength of the expansion versus patch-test correlation and the threshold at which it became significant changed. The number of TCRs above 1 in 1000 frequency did not change with DPC sensitization; there was no evidence of global repertoire structure alterations. A positive correlation was found between the number of PT1 expanded TCRs and patch test score, with significance reached at thresholds 8, 16 and 32 but not 4. Compared with pre-sensitization or healthy control sets, expanded TCRs formed significantly more large CDR3 similarity clusters, which is consistent with antigen-driven responses. All patients had alopecia, a presumed autoimmune disease, so their immune response might differ from that of healthy individuals.

The TCR was taken from a woman in her 40s with alopecia areata. Some clones in this sample may be carry-over from other donors' samples. The sequences come from whole blood, collected in connection with sensitization to the hapten diphenylcyclopropenone (DPC). The rearranged chain carries TRBV14 and TRBJ2-7, with the D gene too uncertain to name. The sequenced DNA: TGTGCCAGCAGCCAAGATTCCTTGAGCTCCTACGAGCAGTACTTC. This encodes CASSQDSLSSYEQYF.